The present T cell receptor beta chain was sequenced within a study of blood T cell repertoires in COVID-19. Study as a whole: Sources were T cells, B-cell-depleted T cells, or PBMCs; the material itself was cDNA or gDNA.

Everyone who took part was roughly 18 to 90 years old, and they came from about two dozen US areas. CDR3 length: 13 amino acids. Trimming at V came to 6 bases and at J to 6 bases, leaving 5 bases not matched to a gene. Using immunoSEQ multiplex PCR, the repertoire was profiled, and TCRdb retains in-frame clones only, with some absent. The profile shows roughly 380,000 clones, approximately 87% of them singletons. The sample comprised PBMCs or T cells enriched from blood (not recorded which). The sequence came from a man younger than 45 who had recovered from COVID-19. This chain connects TRBV12-3 or TRBV12-4 to TRBJ1-5; 7 nucleotides agree with TRBD1. This CDR3 reads CASRTGSGQPQHF. CDR3 coding DNA: TGTGCCAGCAGGACAGGGTCCGGTCAGCCCCAGCATTTT.